This TCR beta chain derives from a study of human T cells and chemical hapten exposure. On the study more broadly: Upper back patch tests used 0.01% DPC, scored after 6 days.

Per the germline V gene, CDR1 is SGHTA and CDR2 is FQGNSA. J gave up 3 bases and V 2 bases, and 9 bases lay outside the gene matches. The CDR3 has 18 residues. Time point: patch test 1, 2 weeks after DPC sensitization. As for treatment: therapeutic diphenylcyclopropenone sensitization with weekly scalp DPC. Those who donated were patients with alopecia, 18 to 70 years of age, and suitable for DPC. The table lists this clonotype with many counts. Its antigen is as yet unknown. Study outcomes and limitations: Expanded TCRs showed more large CDR3 clusters than pre-sensitization or healthy control sets.

It was the library that attached unique molecular identifiers to individual cDNA molecules. TCRdb fed the RACE reads into MiXCR, producing one record per CDR3 protein. The data show around 380,000 distinct CDR3 sequences, more than 4.5% seen once. The chain links TRBV7-2 to TRBJ2-4; 11 positions match TRBD2. Sequences were derived from whole blood, sampled in connection with sensitization to the hapten diphenylcyclopropenone (DPC). The source is a woman aged 50 to 60 with alopecia areata. Some clones in this sample may be carry-over from other donors' samples. DNA of the CDR3: TGTGCCAGCAGCTTATACGTAGCGGGGGGGCCAGGCAAAAACATTCAGTACTTC. Residues: CASSLYVAGGPGKNIQYF.